This T cell receptor (beta chain) was captured by sequencing in a study of shared clonotypes between healthy human individuals. All donors were healthy HIV-negative adults lacking recent acute infections or vaccinations. The data were produced by immunoSEQ multiplex PCR, yet TCRdb's version contains in-frame clones alone and is incomplete. The table shows about 2.4 million clones, with 80% to 95% occurring only once. Germline V gene lookup returns CDR1 MDHEN and CDR2 SYDVKM. The CDR3 has 14 amino acids. V lost 8 bases and J lost 2, with 14 bases in between. On this clone itself: Its specificity is unknown.

Study results and limitations: Shared clonotypes across all four donors exceeded non-shared ones in generation probability.

The material sequenced was naive CD4+ T cells from PBMCs. This sample's subset: CD45RA+ positively selected. This chain links TRBV28 with TRBJ2-3; D is possibly TRBD2 (6 bases). The clonotype comes from a man in his late teens or twenties in good health. Some clones in this sample may be carry-over from other donors' samples. This CDR3 is CASGRTGDTDTQYF. DNA of the CDR3: TGTGCCAGCGGGCGGACGGGGGACACAGATACGCAGTATTTT.